A single sample is the source of the 21 T cell receptor beta chains below, sequenced in a study of radiotherapy plus CTLA-4 blockade in lung cancer. This table comes from immunoSEQ multiplex PCR, and its TCRdb copy is limited to in-frame clones, with some not included. Among about 73,000 clones listed, around 86% were seen once. The source material was peripheral blood, sampled from a patient treated with radiotherapy plus ipilimumab. These TCRs come from a human donor with non-small cell lung cancer that progressed on radiotherapy plus ipilimumab.

The chain employs TRBV27 and TRBJ2-7, with TRBD2 identical over 9 bases. V lost 2 bases to trimming and J lost 7 bases; unmatched junction nucleotides: 9. There are 15 residues in the CDR3. Germline lookup yields CDR1 MNHEY and CDR2 SMNVEV (reference sequence). The chain's CDR3 is CASSLLAGRQREQYF. CDR3 coding DNA: TGTGCCAGCAGTTTACTAGCGGGACGACAAAGGGAGCAGTACTTC.

V usage is TRBV5-1 and J usage is TRBJ2-3, with D possibly called TRBD1 or TRBD2 (5 bases each). The length of the CDR3 is 18 residues. V lost 3 bases and J lost 0, with 20 bases in between. CDR1 and CDR2 (germline): SGHRS, YFSETQ. The CDR3 sequence: CASSSGSFGGPSTDTQYF. In DNA form, the CDR3 reads TGCGCCAGCAGCTCGGGATCCTTTGGGGGTCCTAGCACAGATACGCAGTATTTT. Complete variable domain (other parts from reference TRBV5-1 and TRBJ2-3): KAGVTQTPRYLIKTRGQQVTLSCSPISGHRSVSWYQQTPGQGLQFLFEYFSETQRNKGNFPGRFSGRQFSNSRSEMNVSTLELGDSALYLCASSSGSFGGPSTDTQYFGPGTRLTVL.

The chain joins TRBV28 to TRBJ1-2; D gene ambiguous. The CDR3 contains 16 residues. V dropped 2 bases and J dropped 7 bases, with 20 bases sitting between them. CDR1 is MDHEN and CDR2 is SYDVKM in the germline V gene. The chain's CDR3 is CASSLVESPPAFGYTF. In DNA, the CDR3 is TGTGCCAGCAGTTTAGTTGAGTCCCCACCAGCATTTGGCTACACCTTC.

This chain links TRBV28 with TRBJ2-3; 11 bases fit TRBD2. Germline V gives CDR1 MDHEN, CDR2 SYDVKM. After removal of 6 bases from V and 4 bases from J, the junction contained 12 bases not matched to a gene. CDR3 length: 17 residues. This CDR3 reads CASRGLAGGPVADTQYF. For the CDR3, the DNA is TGTGCCAGCAGGGGATTAGCGGGAGGGCCTGTAGCAGATACGCAGTATTTT.

The V gene is TRBV27, the J gene TRBJ2-7, with TRBD1 identical over 7 bases. The trim removed 5 bases at V and 0 bases at J, leaving 10 bases unmatched. The germline gives CDR1 MNHEY, CDR2 SMNVEV (reference sequence). The CDR3 has 16 amino acids. CDR3 bases: TGTGCCAGCAGTAAGCCAGGACAGGCGTCCTCCTACGAGCAGTACTTC. Protein product: CASSKPGQASSYEQYF.

V gene TRBV7-6 combines with J gene TRBJ2-5; 9 nucleotides align to TRBD2. This CDR3 has 15 amino acids. Germline V lookup: CDR1 SGHVS, CDR2 FNYEAQ. The V and J ends lost 6 bases and 3 bases, in that order; junction bases with no gene match: 8. The CDR3 DNA sequence: TGTGCCAGCAGACCTAGACTAGCGGAAAAAGAGACCCAGTACTTC. As protein: CASRPRLAEKETQYF.

The rearrangement links TRBV10-3 to TRBJ2-2, with 9 bases identical to TRBD2. The CDR3 has 15 amino acids. Germline V lookup: CDR1 ENHRY, CDR2 SYGVKD. V shed 4 bases, J shed 6 bases, and the junction held 6 bases outside the gene matches. This CDR3 reads CAISGSSGIAGELFF. DNA for the CDR3: TGTGCCATCAGTGGGTCTAGCGGGATAGCCGGGGAGCTGTTTTTT.

The chain links TRBV6-5 to TRBJ2-7, with a weak D call TRBD1 (5 bases). The CDR3 has 13 amino acids. Germline V CDR1 and CDR2: MNHEY, SVGAGI. V lost 2 bases, J lost 3 bases, and 8 bases lay in between. The CDR3 coding sequence is TGTGCCAGCAGTTACACGCAGGGCTACGAGCAGTACTTC. Protein product: CASSYTQGYEQYF.

The chain joins TRBV28 to TRBJ2-7, with D hard to call. The CDR3 consists of 15 residues. Trimming took 3 bases from V and 3 from J, leaving 15 bases between them. Per germline, CDR1 MDHEN and CDR2 SYDVKM. CDR3: CASSFDGQVNYEQYF. The DNA for the CDR3 is TGTGCCAGCAGTTTTGACGGGCAAGTGAACTACGAGCAGTACTTC.

The V and J genes are TRBV5-1 and TRBJ2-1; 13 nucleotides line up with TRBD2. CDR1 is SGHRS and CDR2 is YFSETQ in the germline V gene. There are 18 residues in the CDR3. The ends lost 1 base at V and 2 bases at J; junction bases unmatched: 6. CDR3 DNA: TGCGCCAGCAGCTTGCTAGGGACTAGCGGGATTGCCTACAATGAGCAGTTCTTC. It codes for CASSLLGTSGIAYNEQFF.

The chain has TRBV18 and TRBJ1-3; tentatively, D is TRBD1 (6 bases). Germline CDR1 is KGHSH and CDR2 is LQKENI. The V end lost 1 base, the J end lost 0 bases, and 22 bases lay between the germline ends. The CDR3 is made up of 20 amino acids. CDR3 DNA: TGTGCCAGCTCACCACTCCCCCCCACCACAGGACAGAGCTCTGGAAACACCATATATTTT. Encoded protein: CASSPLPPTTGQSSGNTIYF.

The chain combines TRBV11-3 with TRBJ2-1; 12 bases agree with TRBD2. V shed 4 bases, J shed 5 bases, and the junction held 3 bases outside the gene matches. Germline CDR1 and CDR2: SGHNT and YENEEA. The CDR3 spans 15 residues. The CDR3 DNA reads TGTGCCAGCAGCTACAGGACTAGCGGGAACAATGAGCAGTTCTTC. This encodes CASSYRTSGNNEQFF.

The chain joins TRBV5-1 to TRBJ2-1; D is ambiguous. The CDR3 is 11 amino acids. Germline-derived CDR1 and CDR2 are SGHRS and YFSETQ. V was clipped by 2 bases and J by 5 bases, with 2 bases between them. CDR3 amino acids: CASSFHNEQFF. CDR3 nucleotide sequence: TGCGCCAGCAGCTTTCACAATGAGCAGTTCTTC.

The V gene is TRBV21-1, the J gene TRBJ2-7; the table calls TRBD1, which could not be checked here. TRBV21-1 is labeled a pseudogene. The CDR3 totals 16 residues. The CDR3 nucleotides are TGTGCCAGCAGCAAAGAGGGGGACAAAAGCACCTACGAGCAGTACGTC. It encodes CASSKEGDKSTYEQYV.

The sample holds a few counts of this clone. The chain links TRBV5-4 to TRBJ2-5; 12 bases are shared with TRBD2. Germline V gene sequence: CDR1 SGHNT, CDR2 YYREEE (reference sequence). This CDR3 region has 17 residues. V shed 4 bases, J shed 4 bases, and the junction held 11 bases outside the gene matches. The CDR3 nucleotides read TGTGCCAGCAGCCCGCGACTAGCGGGAGAGGGGCGAGAGACCCAGTACTTC. Translated: CASSPRLAGEGRETQYF.

The chain couples TRBV5-6 to TRBJ1-2; a weak D match, TRBD1 (5 bases). The CDR3 consists of 14 residues. The V end lost 4 bases, the J end lost 4 bases, and 14 bases lay between the germline ends. Germline values: CDR1 SGHDT, CDR2 YYEEEE. CDR3 loop: CASSGFDSLYGYTF. CDR3 DNA sequence: TGTGCCAGCAGCGGGTTTGACAGCCTCTATGGCTACACCTTC.

The table lists this clone with a count of one. This chain links TRBV7-8 with TRBJ1-2; the match to TRBD1 covers 9 bases. After removal of 5 bases from V and 8 bases from J, the junction contained 9 bases not matched to a gene. Germline loops: CDR1 SGHVS, CDR2 FQNEAQ. The CDR3 length is 14 residues. CDR3: CASSRRDRAEGYTF. In nucleotides, the CDR3 is TGTGCCAGCAGCCGGAGGGACAGGGCCGAGGGCTACACCTTC.

The chain employs TRBV11-3 and TRBJ2-2, with D perhaps matching TRBD1 (5 bases). Trimming took 8 bases from V and 3 from J, leaving 16 bases between them. Per the germline V gene, CDR1 is SGHNT and CDR2 is YENEEA. This CDR3 contains 15 residues. Written as DNA, the CDR3 is TGTGCCAGCGCCGTGGGGCTAGGGGACACCGGGGAGCTGTTTTTT. It yields the protein CASAVGLGDTGELFF.

The gene calls are TRBV27 and TRBJ2-6, with D tentatively TRBD1 (6 bases). Germline V gene sequence: CDR1 MNHEY, CDR2 SMNVEV (reference sequence). This CDR3 spans 15 amino acids. Trimming left V 5 bases short and J 2 bases short, with 10 bases between. CDR3 sequence reads: CASSRTGPGANVLTF. CDR3 nucleotide sequence: TGTGCCAGCAGTAGAACAGGGCCTGGGGCCAACGTCCTGACTTTC.

This clone was seen only a few times. V and J are TRBV30 and TRBJ1-1; 9 nucleotides align to TRBD1. CDR1 is GTSNPN and CDR2 is SVGIG in the germline V gene (reference sequence). The CDR3 spans 14 residues. With 0 bases clipped from V and 1 base from J, the junction kept 0 bases outside the gene matches. CDR3 region: CAWSVGQGNTEAFF. The DNA of the CDR3 is TGTGCCTGGAGTGTGGGACAGGGGAACACTGAAGCTTTCTTT.

This chain links TRBV18 with TRBJ2-7; the D gene is possibly TRBD1 (6 bases). Trimming left V 3 bases short and J 3 bases short, with 18 bases between. The CDR3 extends over 16 amino acids. The germline V gene encodes CDR1 KGHSH and CDR2 LQKENI. The CDR3 DNA sequence: TGTGCCAGCTCACCGACTAATACGGGACACGGCTACGAGCAGTACTTC. Translation: CASSPTNTGHGYEQYF.